Listed below are T cell receptor beta chains from one sample, sequenced in a study of cytomegalovirus exposure and HLA in healthy donors. The protocol was immunoSEQ multiplex PCR, while the TCRdb copy is restricted to in-frame clones and leaves out a portion. The table records about 160,000 clones, roughly 80% of them present only once. The sample taken for sequencing was PBMCs. The receptors originated from a woman between 25 and 40 years old in good health and CMV-seropositive. CDR3s include the opening cysteine and the closing phenylalanine or tryptophan. The order of the fields is V gene, J gene, CDR3 protein.

v_gene: TRBV7-2; j_gene: TRBJ1-6; CDR3aa: CASSRRQGAFFIHF
v_gene: TRBV6-5; j_gene: TRBJ2-1; CDR3aa: CASTTVYNEQFF
v_gene: TRBV9; j_gene: TRBJ1-1; CDR3aa: CASSVDTGRNTEAFF
v_gene: TRBV6-5; j_gene: TRBJ1-1; CDR3aa: CASSLRVNTEAFF
v_gene: TRBV9; j_gene: TRBJ1-2; CDR3aa: CASSPGGPFGVYGYTF
v_gene: TRBV2; j_gene: TRBJ2-3; CDR3aa: CASSETGTSGTDTQYF
v_gene: TRBV2; j_gene: TRBJ2-1; CDR3aa: CASTWTSGGVYNEQFF
v_gene: TRBV6-1; j_gene: TRBJ2-2; CDR3aa: CAYRDEGGQLFF
v_gene: TRBV6-1; j_gene: TRBJ1-2; CDR3aa: CASSEVAGGGYGYTF
v_gene: TRBV7-9; j_gene: TRBJ2-1; CDR3aa: CASSPASGGWNEQFF
v_gene: TRBV7-2; j_gene: TRBJ1-5; CDR3aa: CASSPTGGAYSNQPQHF
v_gene: TRBV9; j_gene: TRBJ1-2; CDR3aa: CASSRSNGYTF
v_gene: TRBV27; j_gene: TRBJ2-7; CDR3aa: CASKGEGFYEQYF
v_gene: TRBV5-8; j_gene: TRBJ2-6; CDR3aa: CASSSLMGLYSGANVLTF
v_gene: TRBV7-2; j_gene: TRBJ1-5; CDR3aa: CASSLYGSNQPQHF
v_gene: TRBV5-1; j_gene: TRBJ2-2; CDR3aa: CASSFQRGSKLNTGELFF
v_gene: TRBV7-8; j_gene: TRBJ2-5; CDR3aa: CASLRDIRRGGRRQTQYF
v_gene: TRBV11-2; j_gene: TRBJ1-5; CDR3aa: CASSSNAPGLQPQHF
v_gene: TRBV7-2; j_gene: TRBJ1-3; CDR3aa: CASSFGVGKGNTIYF
v_gene: TRBV6-5; j_gene: TRBJ1-4; CDR3aa: CASSYGLATNEKLFF
v_gene: TRBV5-1; j_gene: TRBJ1-5; CDR3aa: CASSFGGSNQPQHF
v_gene: TRBV18; j_gene: TRBJ2-7; CDR3aa: CASSSQGSSIYEQYF
v_gene: TRBV7-7; j_gene: TRBJ2-2; CDR3aa: CASSLDGFTGELFF
v_gene: TRBV7-2; j_gene: TRBJ1-6; CDR3aa: CASSTGGSSPLHF
v_gene: TRBV11-2; j_gene: TRBJ2-7; CDR3aa: CASSPGLAGGHRTYEQYF
v_gene: TRBV28; j_gene: TRBJ2-7; CDR3aa: CASSLYRGYSYEQYF
v_gene: TRBV4-1; j_gene: TRBJ1-2; CDR3aa: CASQGAEGGYTF
v_gene: TRBV30; j_gene: TRBJ1-4; CDR3aa: CAWNRDTYDEKLFF
v_gene: TRBV5-4; j_gene: TRBJ2-3; CDR3aa: CASSPQGGFDTQYF
v_gene: TRBV12-5; j_gene: TRBJ1-4; CDR3aa: CASGSGQGNEKLFF
v_gene: TRBV30; j_gene: TRBJ2-1; CDR3aa: CAWRILAGGASYNEQFF
v_gene: TRBV12-5; j_gene: TRBJ1-3; CDR3aa: CASGLVIGVSGNTIYF
v_gene: TRBV7-2; j_gene: TRBJ1-2; CDR3aa: CASSYRDANYGYTF
v_gene: TRBV5-1; j_gene: TRBJ1-3; CDR3aa: CASSWNSQGSGNTIYF
v_gene: TRBV7-2; j_gene: TRBJ1-2; CDR3aa: CASSRPDRERGGYTF
v_gene: TRBV19; j_gene: TRBJ2-7; CDR3aa: CASSPGTSGVYEQYF
v_gene: TRBV18; j_gene: TRBJ1-6; CDR3aa: CASSPEEDSPLHF
v_gene: TRBV5-1; j_gene: TRBJ2-4; CDR3aa: CASSRIGTGTGNIQYF
v_gene: TRBV7-2; j_gene: TRBJ1-6; CDR3aa: CASSAQGIYNSPLHF
v_gene: TRBV19; j_gene: TRBJ1-5; CDR3aa: CASSTEMGAWSNQPQHF
v_gene: TRBV5-4; j_gene: TRBJ2-1; CDR3aa: CASSLERPNEQFF
v_gene: TRBV2; j_gene: TRBJ2-3; CDR3aa: CASQLAASTDTQYF
v_gene: TRBV6-5; j_gene: TRBJ2-7; CDR3aa: CASSEGEAYEQYF
v_gene: TRBV5-1; j_gene: TRBJ1-1; CDR3aa: CASSSRGELGTEAFF
v_gene: TRBV7-8; j_gene: TRBJ1-1; CDR3aa: CASSLGRRNTEAFF
v_gene: TRBV5-1; j_gene: TRBJ2-7; CDR3aa: CASSPRVTGSYEQYF